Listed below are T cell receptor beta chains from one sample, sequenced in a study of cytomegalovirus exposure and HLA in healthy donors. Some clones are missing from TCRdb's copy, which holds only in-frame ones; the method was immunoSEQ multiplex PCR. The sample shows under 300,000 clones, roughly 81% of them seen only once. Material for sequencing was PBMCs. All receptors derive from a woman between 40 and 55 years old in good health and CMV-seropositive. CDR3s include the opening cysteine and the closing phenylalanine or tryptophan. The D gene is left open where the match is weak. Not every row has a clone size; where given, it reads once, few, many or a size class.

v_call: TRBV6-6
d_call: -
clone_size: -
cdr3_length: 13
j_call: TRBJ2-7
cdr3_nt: TGTGCCAGCAACGGACAGTCGGGGTACGAGCAGTACTTC
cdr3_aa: CASNGQSGYEQYF

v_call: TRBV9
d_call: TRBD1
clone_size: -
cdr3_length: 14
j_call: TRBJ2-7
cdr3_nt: TGTGCCAGCAGCAACCGGGACAGCCTCTACGAGCAGTACTTC
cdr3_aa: CASSNRDSLYEQYF

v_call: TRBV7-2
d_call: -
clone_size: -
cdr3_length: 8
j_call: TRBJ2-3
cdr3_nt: TGTGCCAGCAGCCCCAAGTATTTT
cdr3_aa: CASSPKYF

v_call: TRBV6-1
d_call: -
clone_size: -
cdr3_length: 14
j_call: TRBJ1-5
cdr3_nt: TGTGCCAGCAGTGAATACAGGGACAATCAGCCCCAGCATTTT
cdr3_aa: CASSEYRDNQPQHF

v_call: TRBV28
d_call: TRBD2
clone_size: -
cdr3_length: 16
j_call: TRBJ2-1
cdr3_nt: TGTGCCAGCAGTTTAGGGACTAGCGGGAGACAGGGTGAGCAGTTCTTC
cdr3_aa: CASSLGTSGRQGEQFF

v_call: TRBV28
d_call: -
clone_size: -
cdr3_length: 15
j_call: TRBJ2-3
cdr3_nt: TGTGCCAGCAGTTTATTTGTCGACTCCGAAGATACGCAGTATTTT
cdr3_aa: CASSLFVDSEDTQYF

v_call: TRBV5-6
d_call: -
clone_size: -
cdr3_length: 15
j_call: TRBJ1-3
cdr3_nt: TGTGCCAGCAGCTTGCCAGAGGACTCTGGAAACACCATATATTTT
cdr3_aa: CASSLPEDSGNTIYF

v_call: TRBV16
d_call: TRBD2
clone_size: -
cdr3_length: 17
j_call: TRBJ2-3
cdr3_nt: TGTGCCAGCAGCAACCCGGGACTAGCGGGAGCGACAGATACGCAGTATTTT
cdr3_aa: CASSNPGLAGATDTQYF

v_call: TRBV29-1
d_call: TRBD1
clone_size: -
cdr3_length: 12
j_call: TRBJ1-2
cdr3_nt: TGCAGCGCTACAGGGGGCAACTCTGGCTACACCTTC
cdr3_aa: CSATGGNSGYTF

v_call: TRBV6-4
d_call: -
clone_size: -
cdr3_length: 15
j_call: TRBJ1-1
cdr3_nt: TGTGCCAGCAGTGGACCGGGGGGGATGAACACTGAAGCTTTCTTT
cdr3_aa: CASSGPGGMNTEAFF

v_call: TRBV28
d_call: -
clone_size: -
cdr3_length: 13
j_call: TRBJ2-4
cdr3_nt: TGTGCCAGCGAGGGGGATGCCAAAAACATTCAGTACTTC
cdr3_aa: CASEGDAKNIQYF

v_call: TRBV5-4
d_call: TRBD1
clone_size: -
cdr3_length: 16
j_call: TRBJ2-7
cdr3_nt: TGTGCCAGCAGCTTGAGGACAGGGGAAAACTCCTACGAGCAGTACTTC
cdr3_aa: CASSLRTGENSYEQYF

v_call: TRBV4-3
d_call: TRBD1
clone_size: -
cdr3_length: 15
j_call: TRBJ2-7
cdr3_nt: TGCGCCAGCAGCCAAACAGGGACAGGGGGCTACGAGCAGTACTTC
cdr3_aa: CASSQTGTGGYEQYF

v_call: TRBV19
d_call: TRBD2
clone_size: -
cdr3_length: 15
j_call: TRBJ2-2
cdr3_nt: TGTGCCAGTAGTATAGATCCGGGGAGGGTCTGGGAGCTGTTTTTT
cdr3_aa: CASSIDPGRVWELFF

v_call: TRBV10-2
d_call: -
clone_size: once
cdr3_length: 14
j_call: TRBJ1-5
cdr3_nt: TGCGCCAGCGGATACCCTGACTCCAATCAGCCCCAGCATTTT
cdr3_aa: CASGYPDSNQPQHF

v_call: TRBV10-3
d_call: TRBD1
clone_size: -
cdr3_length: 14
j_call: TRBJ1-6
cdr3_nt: TGTGCCATCAGCCTGACAGGGGGCGATTCACCCCTCCACTTT
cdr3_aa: CAISLTGGDSPLHF

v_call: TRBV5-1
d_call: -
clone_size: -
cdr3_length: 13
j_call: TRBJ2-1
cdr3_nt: TGCGCCAGCAGCTCCAAGCTAGCCAATGAGCAGTTCTTC
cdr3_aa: CASSSKLANEQFF

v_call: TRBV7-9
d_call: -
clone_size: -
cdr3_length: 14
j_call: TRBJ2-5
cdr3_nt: TGTGCCAGCAGCACAGGGACTATACAAGAGACCCAGTACTTC
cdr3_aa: CASSTGTIQETQYF

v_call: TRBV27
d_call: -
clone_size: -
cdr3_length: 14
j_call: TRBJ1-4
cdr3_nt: TGTGCCAGCAGTTTGTTGTTAGGGAGCGAAAAACTGTTTTTT
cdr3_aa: CASSLLLGSEKLFF

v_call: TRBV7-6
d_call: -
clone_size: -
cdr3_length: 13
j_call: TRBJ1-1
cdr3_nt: TGTGCCAGCAGCTCACAGGAGAACACTGAAGCTTTCTTT
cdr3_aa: CASSSQENTEAFF

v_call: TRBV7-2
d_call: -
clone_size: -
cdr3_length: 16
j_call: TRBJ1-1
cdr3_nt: TGTGCCAGCAGCTTATGGGGGACAAGCCTGAACACTGAAGCTTTCTTT
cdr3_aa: CASSLWGTSLNTEAFF

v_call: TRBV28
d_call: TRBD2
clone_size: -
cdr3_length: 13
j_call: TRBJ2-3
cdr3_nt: TGTGCCAGTACGCGGCTAGCGGGCGGAGCGCAGTATTTT
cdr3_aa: CASTRLAGGAQYF

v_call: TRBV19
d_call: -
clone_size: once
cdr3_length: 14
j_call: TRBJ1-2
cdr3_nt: TGTGCCAGTAGTACCCGATCCGGGGGCTATGGCTACACCTTC
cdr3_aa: CASSTRSGGYGYTF

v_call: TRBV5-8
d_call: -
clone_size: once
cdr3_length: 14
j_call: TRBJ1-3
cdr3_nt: TGTGCCAGCACCCGCCGGGGGTATGGAAACACCATATATTTT
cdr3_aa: CASTRRGYGNTIYF

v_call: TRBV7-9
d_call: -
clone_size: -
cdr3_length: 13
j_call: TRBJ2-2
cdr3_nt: TGTGCCAGCAAACGGGAGAGCCTAGGGGAGCTGTTTTTT
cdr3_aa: CASKRESLGELFF

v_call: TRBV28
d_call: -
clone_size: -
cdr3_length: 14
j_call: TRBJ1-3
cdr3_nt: TGTGCCAGCAGCGCAGGTTACTCGGGAAACACCATATATTTT
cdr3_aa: CASSAGYSGNTIYF

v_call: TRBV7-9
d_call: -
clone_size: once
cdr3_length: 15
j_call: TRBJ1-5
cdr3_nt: TGTGCCAGCAGCTTAGCTTCAGGGGCCAATCAGCCCCAGCATTTT
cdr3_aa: CASSLASGANQPQHF

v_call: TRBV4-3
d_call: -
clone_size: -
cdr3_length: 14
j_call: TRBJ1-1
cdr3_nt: TGCGCCAGCAGCCAAGAGCCAACTAACACTGAAGCTTTCTTT
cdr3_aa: CASSQEPTNTEAFF

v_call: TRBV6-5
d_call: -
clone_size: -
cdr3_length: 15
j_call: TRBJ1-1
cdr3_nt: TGTGCCAGCAGTTGCTCCTTCGGGGGAGGCACTGAAGCTTTCTTT
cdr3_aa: CASSCSFGGGTEAFF

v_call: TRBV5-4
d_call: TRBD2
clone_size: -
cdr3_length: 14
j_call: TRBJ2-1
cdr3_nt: TGTGCCAGCAACCTAGCGGGAGTGCCCAATGAGCAGTTCTTC
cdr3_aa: CASNLAGVPNEQFF

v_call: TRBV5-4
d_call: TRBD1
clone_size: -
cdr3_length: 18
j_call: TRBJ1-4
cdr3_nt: TGTGCCAGCAGCTTGGCAACTGGACAGGGGGCAACTAATGAAAAACTGTTTTTT
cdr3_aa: CASSLATGQGATNEKLFF

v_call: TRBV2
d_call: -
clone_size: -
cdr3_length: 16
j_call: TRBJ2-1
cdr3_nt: TGTGCCAGTGAGGCTGGTGTAGGGACATCCTACAATGAGCAGTTCTTC
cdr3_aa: CASEAGVGTSYNEQFF

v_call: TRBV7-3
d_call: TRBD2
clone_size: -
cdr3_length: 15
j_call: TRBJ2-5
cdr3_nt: TGTGCCAGCAGCTTAGCGGGAGGGATGGGAGAGACCCAGTACTTC
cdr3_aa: CASSLAGGMGETQYF

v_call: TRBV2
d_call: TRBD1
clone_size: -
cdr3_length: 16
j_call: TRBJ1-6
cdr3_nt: TGTGCCAGCAGTGACGGACAGGGGGCCTATAATTCACCCCTCCACTTT
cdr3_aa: CASSDGQGAYNSPLHF

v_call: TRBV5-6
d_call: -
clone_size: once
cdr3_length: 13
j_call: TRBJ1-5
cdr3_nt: TGTGCCAGCAGCGGGGGGAGGGATCAGCCCCAGCATTTT
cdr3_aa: CASSGGRDQPQHF

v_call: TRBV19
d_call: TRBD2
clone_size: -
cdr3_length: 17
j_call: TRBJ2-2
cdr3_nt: TGTGCCAGTAGTATAGATCTTCTAGCGGGAGCTGGCGGGGAGCTGTTTTTT
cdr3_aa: CASSIDLLAGAGGELFF

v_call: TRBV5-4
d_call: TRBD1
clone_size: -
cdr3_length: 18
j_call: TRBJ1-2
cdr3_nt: TGTGCCAGCAGCTTGGGCCCGACAGGGGCGCAGGTTGGCTATGGCTACACCTTC
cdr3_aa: CASSLGPTGAQVGYGYTF